The source of this T cell receptor (beta chain) is a study of blood T cell repertoires in COVID-19. Study-level information: Collection of acute and convalescent COVID-19 samples took place in the United States, Italy and Spain. The analysed material was cDNA or gDNA that came from T cells, B-cell-depleted T cells, or PBMCs.

Per the authors' pipeline: How many nucleated cells were present was estimated from reference gene primer amplification. TCRdb keeps only in-frame clones here, not all; method: immunoSEQ multiplex PCR. V and J calls and clone size are as listed in that table; D and trimming were resolved from the DNA. The repertoire has 97,000 or so clones, just over 90% of them found once; the top ten carry 5% to 6.5%. The CDR3 has 14 residues. V dropped 4 bases and J dropped 4 bases, with 8 bases sitting between them. Germline CDR1 is LGHDT and CDR2 is YNNKEL (reference sequence). This sequence joins TRBV3-1 (or the pseudogene TRBV3-2) and TRBJ2-6; D not certain. The origin of this receptor is a man aged 45-65 years with acute or convalescent COVID-19. Sequencing was carried out using peripheral blood. CDR3 nucleotides: TGTGCCAGCAGCCCTCCCGGGGGGGCCAACGTCCTGACTTTC. It translates to CASSPPGGANVLTF.